This TCR beta chain came from a study of T cell repertoires in cytomegalovirus infection (dated 2019 in TCRdb). In the study overall: Because public TCR beta signatures pointed to carriage of CMV infection together with the matching HLA type, the HLA type of each donor mattered for the analysis. Overall study outcomes, separate from this receptor: The ex vivo response was dominated by HLA-C-restricted CMV-specific TCR beta clonotypes, which also provided the single most frequent clonotype in two of eight donors. In both this cohort and an independent approximately 400-donor cohort, the cumulative frequency of public TCR beta family members distinguished carriers of CMV infection plus the relevant HLA type.

CDR1 and CDR2 are drawn from the germline V gene (reference sequence): DFQATT, SNEGSKA. Trimming removed 5 bases from V and 3 bases from J, leaving 16 bases between the germline ends. The CDR3 numbers 15 residues from cysteine through phenylalanine. Only the CDR3 DNA is retained, 45 bases long and in frame from the first base. Sequencer: Illumina HiSeq 1500. TCRdb trimmed public reads at Q25 via fastp, called clones via MiXCR and kept in-frame beta chains. Rows with a matching CDR3 protein are joined into one entry that keeps the most common DNA and genes. The sample includes almost 500,000 distinct CDR3 sequences, with about 11% observed a single time. Clones ranked in the top ten supply roughly a tenth of the sample. Turning to this clonotype: Its antigen has not been determined. No much larger clonotype is one base removed from it; base qualities were not supplied.

This sequence originates from a human donor in good health (CMV status not recorded). Some clones in this sample may be carry-over from other donors' samples. The sequence is built from TRBV20-1 and TRBJ1-4, with the D gene not clear enough to name. Material: PBMCs. The CDR3 here reads CSAPTPLRANEKLFF. The nucleotide sequence reads as follows: TGCAGTGCTCCTACACCGTTAAGGGCTAATGAAAAACTGTTTTTT.